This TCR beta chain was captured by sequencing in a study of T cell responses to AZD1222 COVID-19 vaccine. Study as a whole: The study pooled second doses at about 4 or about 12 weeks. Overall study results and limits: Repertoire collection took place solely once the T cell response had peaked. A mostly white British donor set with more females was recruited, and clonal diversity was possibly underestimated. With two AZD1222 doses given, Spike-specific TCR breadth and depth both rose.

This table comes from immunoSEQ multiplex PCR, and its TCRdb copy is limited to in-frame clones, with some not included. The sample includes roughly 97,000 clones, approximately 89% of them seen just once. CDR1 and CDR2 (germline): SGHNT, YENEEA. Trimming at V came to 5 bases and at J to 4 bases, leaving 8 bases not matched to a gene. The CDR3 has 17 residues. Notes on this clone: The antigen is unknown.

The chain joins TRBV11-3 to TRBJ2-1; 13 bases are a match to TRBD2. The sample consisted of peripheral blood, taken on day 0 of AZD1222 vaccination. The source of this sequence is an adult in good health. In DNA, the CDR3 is TGTGCCAGCAGCCTGACCTCGGGACTAGCGGGGTACAATGAGCAGTTCTTC. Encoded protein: CASSLTSGLAGYNEQFF.